Detailed here is one T cell receptor (beta chain). Its antigen target is currently unknown. No per-base quality is available; no much larger clone lies one base away. Libraries came from the immunoSEQ multiplex PCR assay. For most patients, genomic DNA was isolated using the Qiagen DNeasy Blood and Tissue Kit and was shipped frozen to Adaptive Biotechnologies for TCR sequencing. Adaptive Biotechnologies carried out high-throughput TCR-beta CDR3 sequencing of genomic DNA for most patients. As for the authors' bioinformatics: TCR sequencing data for around 19 patients were retrieved from Adaptive's ImmunoSEQ software; a few other patients were processed with MiXCR and VDJtools. CD4 versus CD8 sorting errors were corrected by removing sequences found in both subsets at a frequency ratio below 5:1. CDR3 nucleotide sequences shared between donor and recipient were removed because the origin of such sequences could not be assigned. Alloreactive clones required at least 2-fold expansion over unstimulated cells and minimum CFSE-low frequency of 0.002% (template counts) or 0.001% (read counts). Clones were considered mappable if detected in sequenced pre-transplant spleen, lymph node, or MLR CFSE-low populations of the donor or recipient. Cumulative frequency of alloreactive clones was calculated as a percentage of all sequences weighted by copy number. Held by TCRdb, this immuneACCESS table contains in-frame sequences only and omits some clones. Under half of the omission traces to an unresolved V gene where checked; the cause of the rest is unknown. For V, J and clone size, that table is used; D and trimming come from the DNA. Within this sample are about 130,000 clones, with around 90% of them counted one time only. The ten biggest clones cover around 0.19% of the sample.

This sample was included in a study of graft-versus-host responses after intestinal transplantation (dated by TCRdb to the early 2020s). Study-wide context: Multivisceral, liver-intestinal, or isolated intestinal transplants were received by the recipients. A peak of at least 4% donor T cells among recipient peripheral blood mononuclear cells was the definition used for donor T cell macrochimerism. Bulk TCR-beta CDR3 sequencing was used to track graft-versus-host and host-versus-graft alloreactive T cell clones in the graft, circulation and bone marrow after intestinal transplantation. The cohort enrolled some 25 intestinal transplant recipients including one retransplant, and a few patients lacking pretransplant specimens were excluded. Every recipient was given anti-thymocyte globulin induction, then maintenance tacrolimus and steroids for approximately 3 years. Alloreactive clones were identified by sequencing pre-transplant mixed lymphocyte reaction products and comparing them with unstimulated pre-transplant donor and recipient T cells. Rather than being sequenced by the commercial service, samples from a few later patients were sequenced in-house on an Illumina MiSeq and processed with MiXCR. General conclusions and limits of the study: The conclusions were limited by the relatively low number and heterogeneity of the intestinal transplant patients. High GvH to HvG T cell clonal ratios were observed in the allografts of patients with donor T cell macrochimerism. GvH clones were detected in recipient bone marrow, and some appeared earlier in ileal mucosa or blood, consistent with an intestinal mucosal origin. Early after transplant, peak levels of circulating GvH clones were associated with declines in HvG clones.

The junction shows trimming of 1 base on V and 3 bases on J, and the gene matches do not reach 6 bases of it. From the cysteine up to the phenylalanine, the CDR3 has a length of 17 residues. Only CDR3 DNA is held: 51 bases, read in frame from base 1. Per the germline V gene, SGHNT is the CDR1 and YENEEA is the CDR2. In the paper's terms, the time point label means: cells obtained before transplantation from donor or recipient. CD3+CD4+ and CD3+CD8+ populations were FACS-sorted from unstimulated pre-transplant donor and recipient cells taken from spleen or lymph nodes. The chain links TRBV11-3 with TRBJ2-1, with 10 bases aligning to TRBD2. The clonotype comes from a human donor who received an intestinal transplant. The specimen was unstimulated CD4+ T cells sorted from spleen or lymph node cells, collected before intestinal transplant. CDR3 region: CASSLGSGRPHYNEQFF. The DNA sequence is given as TGTGCCAGCAGCTTAGGTAGCGGGAGGCCCCACTACAATGAGCAGTTCTTC.